This T cell receptor beta chain is from a study of OX40 agonist ivuxolimab in advanced cancers. Turning to the study itself: Intravenous ivuxolimab was administered to patients every 2 weeks at 0.01 to 10 mg/kg. Past anti-PD-1, anti-PD-L1 or anti-CTLA-4 therapy was accepted, and roughly 37% had received some. Regarding the study as a whole: Dosing at 0.1 to 3.0 mg/kg was accompanied by clonal expansion of CD4+ and CD8+ blood T cells by week 6. In CD8+ T cells, expanded clones were on average more numerous than in CD4+.

Of note for this clone: The antigen is unknown.

The repertoire was sequenced with immunoSEQ multiplex PCR; TCRdb's copy has only in-frame clones and lacks some. The sample holds approximately 98,000 clones, less than 95% seen once. The CDR3 totals 13 residues. The V gene lost 3 bases and the J gene lost 2 bases, with 9 bases spanning the gap. CDR1 is SGHKS, CDR2 YYEKEE, per germline (reference sequence). The J gene is TRBJ2-7, the V gene TRBV5-5; either TRBD1 or TRBD2 may fit D (5 bases each). Sequences were derived from CD4+ or CD8+ T cells sorted from blood, sampled in a trial of the OX40 agonist ivuxolimab. The receptor's source is an adult with an advanced solid tumor such as melanoma, head and neck, liver or kidney cancer. The CDR3 region has the DNA TGTGCCAGCAGCTCCGGGACCGCCTACGAGCAGTACTTC. This codes for CASSSGTAYEQYF.